A single sample gave rise to the 27 T cell receptor beta chains below, sequenced in a study of CD8 T cells in ankylosing spondylitis. TCRdb re-called the 5' RACE reads with MiXCR, one entry per CDR3 protein. The data hold tens of thousands of distinct CDR3 sequences, with 6.2% observed a single time. Sequences were obtained from synovial fluid, either unsorted or a sorted T cell fraction (not recorded which). These receptors were obtained from a male donor with ankylosing spondylitis.

This clonotype was found a few times. V gene TRBV2 combines with J gene TRBJ2-1; D is undetermined. The V gene lost 2 bases and the J gene lost 12 bases, with 14 bases spanning the gap. The germline V gene encodes CDR1 SNHLY and CDR2 FYNNEI. The CDR3 extends over 13 amino acids. CDR3 bases: TGTGCCAGCAGTGAATCCGAAGCCGCCGGGCAGTTCTTC. It is translated as CASSESEAAGQFF.

In DNA form, the CDR3 reads TGTGCCAGCAGTGGCGCGGGTATCGCAGATACGCAGTATTTT. It translates to CASSGAGIADTQYF. V usage is TRBV2 and J usage is TRBJ2-3, with D perhaps TRBD2 (5 bases). There are 14 residues in the CDR3. The germline CDR1 and CDR2 sequences are SNHLY and FYNNEI. Trimming left V 4 bases short and J 4 bases short, with 12 bases between.

The V call is TRBV6-6, the J call TRBJ1-4; TRBD1 might be the D (6 bases). The CDR3 is 13 residues long. V lost 5 bases, J lost 8 bases, and 12 bases lay in between. Germline CDR1 MNHNY, CDR2 SVGAGI (reference sequence). CDR3 loop: CASSTHRVEKLFF. The DNA of the CDR3 is TGTGCCAGCAGTACCCACAGGGTCGAAAAACTGTTTTTT.

This clonotype showed up many times. V is TRBV20-1 and J is TRBJ2-5; D not certain. Trimming took off 1 base at V and 4 bases at J, with 10 bases between the two ends. The CDR3 has 13 amino acids. Germline CDR1 and CDR2: DFQATT and SNEGSKA (reference sequence). The CDR3 loop is CSARVPPGETQYF. CDR3 DNA: TGCAGTGCTAGAGTCCCCCCGGGAGAGACCCAGTACTTC.

V and J are TRBV9 and TRBJ2-7; TRBD2 agrees at 7 bases. Looked up from germline, CDR1 is SGDLS and CDR2 is YYNGEE. J lost 7 bases, V lost 3 bases, and 10 bases had no gene match. The CDR3 totals 14 residues. The CDR3 sequence: CASSGAPRGEEQYF. In nucleotides, the CDR3 is TGTGCCAGCAGCGGCGCCCCCCGGGGGGAAGAGCAGTACTTC. Full variable domain (missing parts from reference TRBV9 and TRBJ2-7): DSGVTQTPKHLITATGQRVTLRCSPRSGDLSVYWYQQSLDQGLQFLIQYYNGEERAKGNILERFSAQQFPDLHSELNLSSLELGDSALYFCASSGAPRGEEQYFGPGTRLTVT.

This clonotype has a handful of counts. The chain uses TRBV28 and TRBJ1-2; D possibly corresponds to TRBD1 (6 bases). Germline loops: CDR1 MDHEN, CDR2 SYDVKM. The CDR3 is 14 residues long. Trimming cost V 1 base and J 4 bases, with 10 bases left between them. CDR3 nucleotide sequence: TGTGCCAGCAGTTTATTCGACAGGTCCTATGGCTACACCTTC. The encoded protein is CASSLFDRSYGYTF.

This clonotype has more than one count but fewer than ten. The V call is TRBV9, the J call TRBJ2-2; TRBD1 matches at 7 bases. V trimming: 3 bases; J trimming: 0 bases; junction bases outside the gene matches: 2. CDR1 SGDLS and CDR2 YYNGEE come from the germline V gene. The CDR3 length is 15 residues. For the CDR3, the DNA is TGTGCCAGCAGCGCCGGGACAGCGAACACCGGGGAGCTGTTTTTT. As protein: CASSAGTANTGELFF.

This clonotype has just a few counts. The rearrangement links TRBV19 to TRBJ2-1, with no clear D. CDR3 length: 14 amino acids. V was clipped by 5 bases and J by 4 bases, with 12 bases between them. CDR1 and CDR2 (germline): LNHDA, SQIVND (reference sequence). CDR3: CASSDPRWYNEQFF. The CDR3 DNA follows: TGTGCCAGTAGTGACCCGCGATGGTACAATGAGCAGTTCTTC.

Turning to this clonotype: At one end the junction does not follow the germline gene, possibly because of a read error. The rearrangement links TRBV7-2 to TRBJ1-5, with unresolved D. From germline, CDR1 is SGHTA and CDR2 FQGNSA. The CDR3 spans 14 residues. The CDR3 reads CANSFVPDEQPQHF. The CDR3 region has the DNA TGTGCCAACAGCTTTGTCCCGGACGAGCAGCCCCAGCATTTT.

In this sample, this clonotype turned up a few times. This chain joins TRBV7-9 and TRBJ2-7, with D hard to call. V lost 2 bases, J lost 5 bases, and 7 bases lay in between. CDR1 is SEHNR and CDR2 is FQNEAQ in the germline V gene (reference sequence). The CDR3 is 12 residues long. CDR3 protein: CASSLHWDEQYF. Here the CDR3 DNA reads TGTGCCAGCAGCTTACATTGGGACGAGCAGTACTTC.

This clonotype appeared many times. V gene TRBV28 combines with J gene TRBJ2-7; D not certain. Germline CDR1 and CDR2: MDHEN and SYDVKM. Trimming left V 5 bases short and J 3 bases short, with 8 bases between. The CDR3 covers 12 residues. CDR3 sequence reads: CASSEIGYEQYF. DNA for the CDR3: TGTGCCAGCAGTGAGATAGGCTACGAGCAGTACTTC.

This clonotype was seen a handful of times. The V and J genes are TRBV20-1 and TRBJ1-1; D is perhaps TRBD1 (5 bases). CDR1 is DFQATT and CDR2 is SNEGSKA in the germline V gene (reference sequence). There are 14 residues in the CDR3. Trimming removed 6 bases at V and 3 bases at J, with 17 bases between. CDR3 nucleotides: TGCAGTGCCCCCGTCGGCGGGGACGACACTGAAGCTTTCTTT. It is translated as CSAPVGGDDTEAFF.

This clonotype has ten or more counts. V and J are TRBV5-1 and TRBJ2-3; D is perhaps TRBD2 (5 bases). Trimming removed 0 bases at V and 6 bases at J, with 14 bases between. There are 15 residues in the CDR3. Germline V lookup: CDR1 SGHRS, CDR2 YFSETQ. The CDR3 is CASSLGGNRGDTQYF. CDR3 nucleotide sequence: TGCGCCAGCAGCTTGGGAGGAAATCGAGGGGATACGCAGTATTTT. The full variable domain, with the rest looked up from reference TRBV5-1 and TRBJ2-3, is KAGVTQTPRYLIKTRGQQVTLSCSPISGHRSVSWYQQTPGQGLQFLFEYFSETQRNKGNFPGRFSGRQFSNSRSEMNVSTLELGDSALYLCASSLGGNRGDTQYFGPGTRLTVL.

In this sample, this clonotype turned up a few times. The chain employs TRBV27 and TRBJ2-2; maybe TRBD2 (5 bases). With 8 bases removed from V and 0 bases from J, the gap between germline ends came to 10 bases. Germline V gives CDR1 MNHEY, CDR2 SMNVEV (reference sequence). This CDR3 spans 14 amino acids. This CDR3 is CASRSDSNTGELFF. The CDR3 DNA follows: TGTGCCAGCCGTAGCGACTCGAACACCGGGGAGCTGTTTTTT.

The chain is built from TRBV5-1 and TRBJ1-5, with 8 bases that match TRBD1. The trim removed 5 bases at V and 5 bases at J, leaving 3 bases unmatched. The CDR3 loop spans 13 amino acids. Germline-derived CDR1 and CDR2 are SGHRS and YFSETQ. In DNA form, the CDR3 reads TGCGCCAGCAGACAGGGGGTGGATCAGCCCCAGCATTTT. It specifies CASRQGVDQPQHF.

This clonotype came up many times. The chain is built from TRBV28 and TRBJ2-7, with D unclear. CDR3 size: 13 residues. Trimming pared 6 bases from V and 3 bases from J, leaving 12 bases between. Germline V gene lookup returns CDR1 MDHEN and CDR2 SYDVKM. The CDR3 sequence: CASRIAANYEQYF. CDR3 DNA sequence: TGTGCCAGCAGAATAGCTGCTAACTACGAGCAGTACTTC.

This clonotype was picked up a small number of times. The J gene is TRBJ2-5, the V gene TRBV7-2; TRBD2 is a possible D gene (5 bases). The V end was cut by 4 bases, the J end by 7 bases, with 16 bases between. The CDR3 is 14 residues long. Germline CDR1 reads SGHTA; CDR2 reads FQGNSA. The DNA for the CDR3 is TGTGCCAGCAGCTCCTCAAGCTGGGGAGTGACCCAGTACTTC. Residues: CASSSSSWGVTQYF.

The table lists this clonotype with many counts. CDR3 DNA sequence: TGCAGTGCCAGTACCCCCACTAGCGACCCTCTGAGCACAGATACGCAGTATTTT. It codes for CSASTPTSDPLSTDTQYF. The V and J genes are TRBV20-1 and TRBJ2-3, with 7 positions matching TRBD2. The germline V gene has CDR1 DFQATT and CDR2 SNEGSKA (reference sequence). V was pared by 6 bases and J by 0 bases, with 18 bases of the junction left unmatched. The CDR3 sequence is 18 residues long.

The chain recombines TRBV27 with TRBJ2-7, with 7 nucleotides matching TRBD1. The CDR3 totals 14 residues. Trimming removed 5 bases from V and 6 bases from J; junction bases left unmatched: 10. The germline V gene encodes CDR1 MNHEY and CDR2 SMNVEV (reference sequence). The CDR3: CASSRRQGVFEQYF. The CDR3 DNA reads TGTGCCAGCAGTCGTCGGCAGGGGGTCTTCGAGCAGTACTTC.

V and J are TRBV9 and TRBJ2-3; 13 bases agree with TRBD2. The ends lost 0 bases at V and 8 bases at J; junction bases unmatched: 6. Germline CDR1 reads SGDLS; CDR2 reads YYNGEE. The CDR3 spans 16 residues. CDR3: CASSVGGTSGMVTQYF. The CDR3 nucleotides are TGTGCCAGCAGCGTAGGAGGGACTAGCGGGATGGTTACGCAGTATTTT.

V usage is TRBV6-2 or TRBV6-3 and J usage is TRBJ1-5; D gene uncertain. From germline, CDR1 is MNHEY and CDR2 SVGEGT. The germline V and J ends were trimmed by 6 bases and 11 bases, with 17 bases remaining between them. CDR3 length: 13 amino acids. The CDR3 DNA reads as TGTGCCAGCAGCCCCACGGACGGTTCTTCCCAGCATTTT. Its protein is CASSPTDGSSQHF.

Ten or more counts support this clonotype. The chain links TRBV28 to TRBJ2-5; 9 bases are shared with TRBD2. Germline V gene data show CDR1 as MDHEN and CDR2 as SYDVKM. J gave up 1 base and V 4 bases, and 7 bases lay outside the gene matches. This CDR3 has 16 residues. The CDR3 is CASSSWLAGIQETQYF. The DNA for the CDR3 is TGTGCCAGCAGTTCCTGGCTAGCGGGGATCCAAGAGACCCAGTACTTC.

In this sample, this clonotype turned up many times. The V call is TRBV7-2, the J call TRBJ2-3; maybe TRBD1 (5 bases). Germline CDR1 SGHTA, CDR2 FQGNSA. This CDR3 is built from 15 residues. With 4 bases removed from V and 0 bases from J, the gap between germline ends came to 11 bases. The CDR3 sequence is CASSSDISSTDTQYF. The CDR3 DNA sequence: TGTGCCAGCAGCTCGGACATCTCTAGCACAGATACGCAGTATTTT.

This clonotype was picked up many times. The chain has TRBV10-3 and TRBJ2-7, with 9 nucleotides matching TRBD2. J gave up 4 bases and V 4 bases, and 17 bases lay outside the gene matches. The germline CDR1 and CDR2 sequences are ENHRY and SYGVKD. The CDR3 length is 18 residues. The CDR3 sequence is CAISGPSGGRAGMYEQYF. CDR3 nucleotide sequence: TGTGCCATCAGTGGGCCGTCCGGCGGGAGGGCGGGAATGTACGAGCAGTACTTC.

In this sample, this clonotype turned up many times. The CDR3 sequence: CAWMPWGLAGASEQFF. CDR3 bases: TGTGCCTGGATGCCTTGGGGTCTAGCGGGAGCAAGTGAGCAGTTCTTC. This rearrangement joins TRBV30 to TRBJ2-1; 10 bases line up with TRBD2. The CDR3 length is 16 residues. CDR1 GTSNPN and CDR2 SVGIG come from the germline V gene (reference sequence). With 4 bases clipped from V and 9 bases from J, the junction kept 15 bases outside the gene matches. Looking up the rest from reference TRBV30 and TRBJ2-1 gives the full variable domain: SQTIHQWPATLVQPVGSPLSLECTVEGTSNPNLYWYRQAAGRGLQLLFYSVGIGQISSEVPQNLSASRPQDRQFILSSKKLLLSDSGFYLCAWMPWGLAGASEQFFGPGTRLTVL.

This clonotype was counted many times. The chain uses TRBV14 and TRBJ2-7, with D unclear. Germline V gene lookup returns CDR1 SGHDN and CDR2 FVKESK. The V and J ends lost 2 bases and 2 bases respectively, with 7 bases between them. This CDR3 comprises 13 residues. Here the CDR3 reads CASSQTNAYEQYF. As DNA, the CDR3 is TGTGCCAGCAGCCAAACCAATGCCTACGAGCAGTACTTC.

This clonotype showed up many times. This chain connects TRBV15 to TRBJ2-5, with D perhaps being TRBD1 or TRBD2 (5 bases each). The CDR3 has 14 residues. CDR1 is LNHNV, CDR2 YYDKDF, per germline (reference sequence). Trimming left V 1 base short and J 7 bases short, with 13 bases between. The CDR3: CATSRARTRGTQYF. The CDR3 coding sequence is TGTGCCACCAGCAGAGCTAGGACACGGGGGACCCAGTACTTC.